This T cell receptor beta chain was documented in a study of CD8 T cells in Susac syndrome. In the study overall: Intravenous immunoglobulin alone or corticosteroids were being given to patients with Susac syndrome at blood draw, unless they were therapy-naive.

Definite or probable Susac syndrome was diagnosed using recently defined diagnostic criteria. The RNA input was roughly 0.45 to 1 ug, and it was reverse transcribed with random hexamers. MiXCR, applied by TCRdb to the immunoSEQ multiplex PCR reads, yields one record per CDR3 protein. In the table there are about 100,000 distinct CDR3 sequences, 95% of which are singletons. Germline V lookup: CDR1 LNHNV, CDR2 YYDKDF (reference sequence). This CDR3 spans 13 amino acids. V lost 6 bases to trimming and J lost 0 bases, with 6 bases between them. Material for sequencing was CD8+ T cells from PBMCs. This chain joins TRBV15 and TRBJ2-1; D ambiguous. This sequence was found in a human donor with Susac syndrome. CDR3 protein: CATRAFSYNEQFF. DNA for the CDR3: TGTGCCACCAGGGCCTTCTCCTACAATGAGCAGTTCTTC.